This T cell receptor beta chain comes out of a study of neurological immune-mediated disorders. Each sorted-subset library came from some 1.1 million CD4+ or CD8+ T cells. General observations from the study: Levels of TCR clonal expansion peaked in HTLV-1-associated myelopathy and reached their lowest in multiple sclerosis, under those of healthy controls. CDR3 amino acid sequences of expanded clones were not shared across subjects, a result suggesting private repertoires in all groups.

The CDR3 totals 17 residues. Germline V gives CDR1 SGHTA, CDR2 FQGNSA. Trimming removed 4 bases from V and 0 bases from J, with 17 bases in between. This clonotype has ten or more counts. Its specificity is not known. TCRdb independently ran MiXCR on the 5' RACE reads; one entry per CDR3 protein. The table lists more than 15,000 distinct CDR3 sequences, 12% to 15% of them singletons. The clonotype was recovered from an older woman with HTLV-1-associated myelopathy (HAM/TSP). Source material: CD4+ T cells from blood. This chain joins TRBV7-2 and TRBJ2-3; a weak D match, TRBD1 (6 bases). CDR3 DNA sequence: TGTGCCAGCAGCTCACCGGGACACCTATTAAGCACAGATACGCAGTATTTT. Protein: CASSSPGHLLSTDTQYF.